Sequencing of this T cell receptor (beta chain) was carried out in a study of blood T cells in healthy people across ages. The extraction recovered at least 5.5 micrograms of total RNA per sample. PCR was performed a second time for about 7 to 12 cycles using a sample-barcoded 5' primer and a J-beta primer mix. TCRdb itself ran the 5' RACE reads through MiXCR, one entry per CDR3 protein. The repertoire has about 640,000 distinct CDR3 sequences, about 53% of them found once; the top ten carry more than 35%. Per germline, CDR1 LNHNV and CDR2 YYDKDF (reference sequence). CDR3 length: 19 amino acids. Losses at the gene ends were 4 bases for V and 1 base for J; bases not matched to a gene: 17.

The genes are TRBV15 and TRBJ1-1; 8 nucleotides align to TRBD1. This TCR derives from a man between 60 and 75 years old in good health. Material for sequencing was blood. The CDR3 loop reads CATSTLRGQGAVGNTEAFF. The CDR3 DNA reads as TGTGCCACCAGCACCTTAAGAGGACAGGGCGCGGTAGGGAACACTGAAGCTTTCTTT.